This is a list of T cell receptor beta chains from one sample in a study of cytomegalovirus exposure and HLA in healthy donors. Produced via immunoSEQ multiplex PCR; TCRdb's table is partial and in-frame only. The repertoire includes about 78,000 clones, roughly 63% of them detected once, and 5% to 6% sits in the top ten. Sample: PBMCs. All receptors come from a man aged 30-40 years in good health and CMV-seropositive. The CDR3 runs from the conserved cysteine through the conserved F or W. Each record gives: CDR3 protein, J gene, clone size, V gene. Some rows mark clone size as missing; the rest say once, few, many or name a class of expanded clone.

CDR3: CASRGGLAGGNEQFF; J: TRBJ2-1; size: -; V: TRBV28
CDR3: CASSVEASGKGEQYF; J: TRBJ2-7; size: -; V: TRBV9
CDR3: CASSPGTGTGYTF; J: TRBJ1-2; size: -; V: TRBV18
CDR3: CASSARQDSYEQYF; J: TRBJ2-7; size: -; V: TRBV10-1
CDR3: CSVELETGCNQPQHF; J: TRBJ1-5; size: -; V: TRBV29-1
CDR3: CASSATRGRVTDTQYF; J: TRBJ2-3; size: -; V: TRBV9
CDR3: CASSPGTSGRSTDTQYF; J: TRBJ2-3; size: -; V: TRBV7-9
CDR3: CATPPPGSGMLDTQYF; J: TRBJ2-3; size: few; V: TRBV7-9
CDR3: CASSLGYRLAGAESTDTQYF; J: TRBJ2-3; size: -; V: TRBV5-1
CDR3: CASSPQGLAGGPSYEQYF; J: TRBJ2-7; size: once; V: TRBV4-1
CDR3: CASSLDRGRGEQYF; J: TRBJ2-7; size: few; V: TRBV5-4
CDR3: CASNRVNSYEQYF; J: TRBJ2-7; size: few; V: TRBV28
CDR3: CASSPARHSYEQYF; J: TRBJ2-7; size: -; V: TRBV18
CDR3: CSVEEPRYEQYF; J: TRBJ2-7; size: -; V: TRBV29-1
CDR3: CASSFLSGRPTRQYF; J: TRBJ2-7; size: -; V: TRBV28
CDR3: CASTQRDRGTEAFF; J: TRBJ1-1; size: once; V: TRBV6-1
CDR3: CASSPGLAGGKRTDTQYF; J: TRBJ2-3; size: -; V: TRBV28
CDR3: CASGTGTDTQYF; J: TRBJ2-3; size: once; V: TRBV11-3
CDR3: CASSELTSGKGDTQYF; J: TRBJ2-3; size: -; V: TRBV25-1
CDR3: CAYLLGGGGTDTQYF; J: TRBJ2-3; size: -; V: TRBV6-5
CDR3: CAIRRTGAYEQYF; J: TRBJ2-7; size: -; V: TRBV10-3
CDR3: CASSLGGPGGSGNQPQHF; J: TRBJ1-5; size: -; V: TRBV7-2
CDR3: CASSLAWNSGLTF; J: TRBJ2-6; size: -; V: TRBV7-6
CDR3: CASRPGLAPPGELFF; J: TRBJ2-2; size: -; V: TRBV28
CDR3: CASSYGGGAKFF; J: TRBJ2-1; size: -; V: TRBV6-6
CDR3: CAWSAGQVYEQYF; J: -; size: -; V: TRBV30
CDR3: CSVTGSTNEKLFF; J: TRBJ1-4; size: -; V: TRBV29-1
CDR3: CATEGNGNTGELFF; J: TRBJ2-2; size: -; V: TRBV10-3
CDR3: CASSYSLDGGAYEQYF; J: TRBJ2-7; size: -; V: TRBV6-5
CDR3: CASSEGGVGYTF; J: TRBJ1-2; size: -; V: TRBV6-1
CDR3: CASTPPPGSTDTQYF; J: TRBJ2-3; size: few; V: TRBV28
CDR3: CASQAGESGTEAFF; J: TRBJ1-1; size: -; V: TRBV7-3
CDR3: CASSPSGFTDTQYF; J: TRBJ2-3; size: -; V: TRBV7-2
CDR3: CASSAGAGGTEAFF; J: TRBJ1-1; size: -; V: TRBV7-2
CDR3: CASSESAGGRVETQYF; J: TRBJ2-5; size: -; V: TRBV6-1
CDR3: CASSLTSRSTDTQYF; J: TRBJ2-3; size: few; V: TRBV11-2
CDR3: CASSRTGGGGELFF; J: TRBJ2-2; size: -; V: TRBV5-4
CDR3: CASSSTGGDYGYTF; J: TRBJ1-2; size: -; V: TRBV5-1
CDR3: CASSGSKTSGTFYNEQFF; J: TRBJ2-1; size: -; V: TRBV9
CDR3: CASQVKGAGRRGELFF; J: TRBJ1-4; size: -; V: TRBV25-1
CDR3: CASSPRVDEQYF; J: TRBJ2-7; size: -; V: TRBV16
CDR3: CSVGTSGGQTQYF; J: TRBJ2-5; size: -; V: TRBV29-1
CDR3: CASSRDKGRPQHF; J: TRBJ1-5; size: few; V: TRBV6-5
CDR3: CASTGGPYEQYF; J: TRBJ2-7; size: few; V: TRBV28
CDR3: CASSPRTGGLGNTEAFF; J: TRBJ1-1; size: few; V: TRBV18
CDR3: CASSLVLAGGTDTQYF; J: TRBJ2-3; size: -; V: TRBV5-1
CDR3: CASTLDRLNSYEQYF; J: TRBJ2-7; size: -; V: TRBV28
CDR3: CASSLASGTSGVYEQYF; J: TRBJ2-7; size: -; V: TRBV7-6
CDR3: CASSPGEWGMGTDTQYF; J: TRBJ2-3; size: -; V: TRBV4-2
CDR3: CASSPGLQMNTEAFF; J: TRBJ1-1; size: -; V: TRBV25-1
CDR3: CASSLNSLVSSEQYF; J: TRBJ2-7; size: few; V: TRBV7-3
CDR3: CASQTGAGELFF; J: TRBJ2-2; size: few; V: TRBV5-1
CDR3: CASSQGLAGSSDTQYF; J: TRBJ2-3; size: -; V: TRBV4-1
CDR3: CASSLLDTSEAFF; J: TRBJ1-1; size: few; V: TRBV5-1
CDR3: CASSRLAGTDTQYF; J: TRBJ2-3; size: -; V: TRBV5-8
CDR3: CASSPRTSGRGTDTQYF; J: TRBJ2-3; size: few; V: TRBV9
CDR3: CASSPFAGSRYEQYF; J: -; size: -; V: TRBV7-2
CDR3: CASSLGTGETEAFF; J: TRBJ1-1; size: few; V: TRBV18